This T cell receptor (beta chain) emerged from a study of cytomegalovirus exposure and HLA in healthy donors (dated by TCRdb to 2017 to 2019). A note on the overall study: According to an earlier analysis of 550 to 750 of the donors, about 190 million T cells yielded roughly 110 million unique TCR beta sequences and around 280 Gb of sequence data. About 300 gigabases of sequencing data and approximately 80 million unique TCR sequences were included in an early release covering under 650 HLA-typed donors. The genetic ancestry cluster associated with self-reported Caucasian donors included 80% to 90% of the roughly 390 genotyped donors. The study aimed to test whether cataloging public T cell receptors could reveal signatures of past pathogen exposure. The study profiled the T cell repertoires of more than 500 subjects by immunosequencing and related them to cytomegalovirus serostatus. A separate validation cohort of 100 to 150 different subjects was used in addition to the approximately 610-subject first cohort. The study combined high-throughput TCR immunosequencing, statistical association of individual TCRs with disease status, and machine learning to predict cytomegalovirus infection status. In a later analysis, previously published TCR beta repertoires from several hundred donors were re-analyzed and high-resolution HLA genotyping was added so that TCR occurrence patterns could be studied. The later analysis used no new phenotypic data to find candidate immune exposures, relying instead on TCR beta sequences and their occurrence across donors. An earlier analysis of around 580 of the donors used high-throughput TCR beta sequencing to judge whether each TCR beta V gene segment behaved as functional or pseudogenic. Alongside the repertoire data, information on donor age, sex, ethnicity and CMV serostatus was compiled. A later genetic analysis took genome-wide SNP genotypes for about three fifths of the 666 donors and used that subset as a discovery cohort. Every discovery cohort repertoire had been produced on one sequencing platform. Both class I and class II loci were covered by HLA typing, at four-digit resolution. Typing coverage differed by locus: A, B, C, DRB1 and DQB1 were typed in roughly 620-630 donors, DQA1 in approximately 520, DPA1 in over 600, and DPB1 in around 490. Roughly 5 DR-DQ haplotypes were handled as single units for association and clustering, since linkage in the cohort was strong. On average, 235,054 unique TCR beta nucleotide sequences were sequenced per donor among a few hundred genotyped donors of the cohort, with roughly 18% of those sequences being non-productive.

Broader findings and caveats from the paper: Only TCR beta chains were sequenced in this cohort, and the absence of alpha or paired-chain data limited detectable features. In vitro tests confirmed that a few of the cytomegalovirus-associated TCR beta chains recognize cytomegalovirus antigens. According to the authors, the approach could potentially be generalized to other disease states and immunological phenotypes. Compared with equally common non-associated chains, HLA-associated TCR beta chains in a later analysis were more clonally expanded and had lower generation probabilities. Assigning TCR associations to individual alleles was difficult when HLA alleles, especially DR and DQ, strongly co-occurred. A further reported finding was that TCR beta sequences accurately predicted the HLA-A and HLA-B alleles for most subjects in the first cohort. Because counts were too low, roughly 18 rarely observed V segments, including chromosome 9 orphons, were left out of the earlier analysis of a few hundred of the donors. In a later analysis, several top co-occurrence clusters were reported to appear linked to parvovirus B19, influenza, CMV and Epstein-Barr virus. Presence/absence analyses assumed roughly uniform sequencing depth across donors, an assumption that may not hold. In a later analysis, the rate of TCR association differed among HLA loci, with DRB1 alleles having the most associated TCRs and HLA-C alleles having the fewest. A later genetic analysis reported fewer N-insertions in productive TCRs among donors in an Asian-associated ancestry cluster than the approximately 670-donor mean. In a later genetic analysis, a missense DCLRE1C variant was associated with V-gene and J-gene trimming of TCR beta chains, and the association was replicated in an independent cohort. Most TCR sequences were observed very rarely across donors, whereas some public TCRs were present in many individuals. A total of fewer than 200 TCR beta chains were listed by the study as associated with cytomegalovirus. Cytomegalovirus status was reported to be diagnosed by the classifier with high specificity and sensitivity in both the original and validation cohorts. Because HLA typing was missing for some donors at each locus, association tests included only the typed subset. Linkage disequilibrium might explain the correlated functional status among segregating V segments, but an unknown experimental factor could not be ruled out. A cluster of highly shared sequence variants was judged likely to be a technical artifact of the sequencing pipeline. Most CMV-associated TCR beta chains appeared to be HLA-restricted in a later analysis, and the HLA associations seemed to be driven largely by CMV exposure. CMV serostatus was the only immune exposure information available for the cohort. A later analysis associated 15,000 or so TCR beta sequences with specific HLA alleles at a false discovery rate of 0.05. In an earlier analysis of about 600 of the donors, most TCR beta V segments appeared in productive rearrangements about 87% or about 30% of the time, broadly matching IMGT annotations. Some IMGT-functional V segments, including TRBV6-2 and TRBV6-3, could not be told apart with the 87-base-pair reads, so those segments were excluded.

The germline ends are 14 bases apart after V is trimmed by 6 bases and J by 8 bases. From a lookup of the germline V gene (reference sequence), CDR1 and CDR2 are SGHNT and YYREEE. The CDR3 measures 13 amino acids from cysteine to phenylalanine. The sequence is cut down to CDR3 DNA, 39 bases in frame from base 1. Note on this clone: The specificity of this receptor is unknown. No much larger clone exists at a distance of one base, and base qualities are not known.

The protocol used for the library was the immunoSEQ multiplex PCR assay. The multiplex PCR relied on a mix of 60 forward primers for TCR Vbeta segments and 13 reverse primers for TCR Jbeta segments. Amplification of the CDR3 region of rearranged TCR beta genes was performed with a multiplex PCR assay on genomic DNA. The Illumina HiSeq System was used to sequence the amplified TCR beta libraries as 87-base-pair reads. The published analysis was carried out like this. A later analysis tallied around 82 million unique TCR beta chains across the 666 repertoires, and about 10 million of those chains were shared by two or more donors. Raw reads were error-corrected and collapsed into unique sequences with a nearest-neighbor algorithm that merged closely related sequences to remove PCR and sequencing errors. V, D and J gene segments were assigned by aligning CDR3 sequences to IMGT reference sequences. For a sequence to be retained, a match of at least six nucleotides to both a V gene segment and a J gene segment was required. A rearrangement was called productive if the CDR3 had no stop codons and remained in frame with V and J, and every other rearrangement was called non-productive. Following IMGT convention, CDR3 was defined as the stretch from the second conserved V-encoded cysteine up to the conserved J-encoded phenylalanine. Sequences without an unambiguous match to a single V gene segment were excluded from the earlier analysis of 587 of the donors. An earlier analysis of several hundred of the donors classified V segments as functional when productive rearrangements were above 56.7% and as segregating when the standard deviation between donors was above 5%. A statistical classification framework was built to diagnose cytomegalovirus status from the catalog of TCR beta chain sequences. A later analysis assigned V and J genes by comparing TCR nucleotide sequences with IMGT/GENE-DB human TR gene sequences. Using the TCRdist pipeline, a later analysis assigned CDR3 sequences along with most-parsimonious VDJ recombination scenarios. In a later analysis, each TCR beta chain was defined by its CDR3 amino acid sequence together with its V-gene family, and reads without a unique V-gene family were excluded. A later analysis removed over 500 highly shared, low-generation-probability nucleotide sequences to deal with suspected cross-contamination and a sequencing artifact. A later analysis calculated a clonal expansion index for each public chain from normalized within-repertoire ranks of inferred template counts. Generation probabilities in a later analysis came from a VDJ recombination model fitted to out-of-frame rearrangements, and those results were checked against IGoR. Hypergeometric tests were used in a later analysis to score TCR-TCR, TCR-HLA and TCR-CMV co-occurrence, with a repertoire-size bias correction applied to the TCR pairs. To estimate false discovery rates, a later analysis permuted the HLA or CMV assignments 20 times. In a later analysis, co-occurring TCRs were grouped using DBSCAN, and TCRdist sequence similarity was added for clustering within HLA-allele-positive subsets. Repertoires with fewer than 30,000 or more than 120,000 public chains, plus five repertoires with anomalous nucleotide sharing, were excluded from co-occurrence clustering. TCRdb took this table from immuneACCESS and kept in-frame rearrangements with V and J called. Such tables lack part of the clones; where checked against another copy, unresolved V genes explain under half of the gap, and the rest is unexplained. V and J calls and clone size are copied from that table; D and trimming were computed from the DNA. This sample gives about 190,000 clones in total; roughly 80% of them show up just once. Approximately 2.4% of the sample lies in the top ten.

The cohort comprised 550 to 700 healthy bone marrow donors. At the time of sampling, all cohort members were nominally healthy, though unrecorded immune exposures were likely present. The donor was CMV seronegative and belonged to the group of 350 or so seronegative cohort members. Each donor provided a peripheral blood sample, and peripheral blood mononuclear cells were used for TCR beta sequencing. The Qiagen DNeasy Blood Extraction Kit was used to extract genomic DNA from the blood cell samples. The sequence derives from a male donor in good health and CMV-seronegative. Recombination joined TRBV5-4 with TRBJ2-2; TRBD2 could be the D gene, as 5 bases match. Sequenced input: PBMCs. The DNA sequence is as follows: TGTGCCAGCAAGCCGGGATCCTATGGGGAGCTGTTTTTT. Translated, this is CASKPGSYGELFF.